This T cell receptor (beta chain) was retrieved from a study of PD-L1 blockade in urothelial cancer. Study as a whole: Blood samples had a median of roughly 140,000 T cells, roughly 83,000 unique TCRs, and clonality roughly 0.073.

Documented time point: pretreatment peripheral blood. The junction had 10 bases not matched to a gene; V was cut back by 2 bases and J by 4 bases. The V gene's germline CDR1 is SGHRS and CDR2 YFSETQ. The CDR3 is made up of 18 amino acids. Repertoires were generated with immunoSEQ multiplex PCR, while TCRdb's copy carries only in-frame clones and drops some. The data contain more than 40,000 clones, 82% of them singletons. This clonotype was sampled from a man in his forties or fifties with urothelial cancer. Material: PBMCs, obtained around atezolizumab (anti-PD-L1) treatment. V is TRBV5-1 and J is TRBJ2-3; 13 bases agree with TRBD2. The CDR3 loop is CASSFSGLAGEMSDTQYF. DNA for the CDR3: TGCGCCAGCAGCTTCTCCGGACTAGCGGGAGAGATGTCAGATACGCAGTATTTT.